This TCR beta chain was identified during a study of Ad26.COV2.S vaccination and SARS-CoV-2 variants. The V and J ends lost 1 base and 3 bases respectively, with 3 bases between them. The CDR3 loop spans 13 amino acids. Data came from immunoSEQ multiplex PCR; TCRdb stores just in-frame clones and leaves some out. This sample has around 250,000 clones, with roughly 87% found just once. Treatment reported: 15 to 20 received Ad26.COV2.S at low or high dose, single or two shots; several received placebo; per-sample allocation not given. Sampling happened 63 days after the first vaccine or placebo injection.

This receptor was taken from a person between 18 and 59 years old who received the Ad26.COV2.S COVID-19 vaccine or a placebo. Sequencing used peripheral blood, obtained in a trial of Ad26.COV2.S vaccine versus placebo. The rearrangement joins TRBV12-3 or TRBV12-4 to TRBJ2-2; D ambiguous. The CDR3 sequence is CASSLVYTGELFF. The CDR3 region has the DNA TGTGCCAGCAGTTTAGTATACACCGGGGAGCTGTTTTTT.